These 18 T cell receptor beta chains share one sample of origin, sequenced in a study of T-cell memory formation after mild COVID-19. TCRdb reprocessed the 5' RACE reads with MiXCR, giving one entry per CDR3 protein. The sample has about 180,000 distinct CDR3 sequences, roughly 16% seen once. The sequencing sample was made of PBMCs or a T cell subset sorted from them (not recorded which). These receptors all come from an adult woman who had mild COVID-19 (a few samples of this study predate the infection). Cell type and time point are not known.

The gene calls are TRBV29-1 and TRBJ2-1, with D possibly being TRBD2 (5 bases). This CDR3 spans 9 amino acids. Germline CDR1 SQVTM, CDR2 ANQGSEA. CDR3 residues: CRAGPGQFF. CDR3 bases: TGCAGGGCTGGTCCGGGACAGTTCTTC.

This clonotype was seen repeatedly, ten times or more. The chain uses TRBV4-1 and TRBJ2-2; D uncertain. Germline loops: CDR1 MGHRA, CDR2 YSYEKL. Deletions cut 0 bases from V and 4 bases from J, with 6 bases between. The CDR3 covers 14 residues. CDR3 DNA: TGCGCCAGCAGCCAAGATAGGTCCACCGGGGAGCTGTTTTTT. Encoded protein: CASSQDRSTGELFF.

This clonotype was observed many times. Relative to the germline gene, one junction end is altered; a read error may explain this. V and J are TRBV5-1 and TRBJ2-1; 7 bases match TRBD1. CDR3 size: 12 residues. Per germline, CDR1 SGHRS and CDR2 YFSETQ. In DNA, the CDR3 is TGCGCCAGCAGCTTGGCAGGGGGTAAGGTGGTCTTC. Amino acids: CASSLAGGKVVF. The whole variable domain, remainder taken from reference TRBV5-1 and TRBJ2-1, is KAGVTQTPRYLIKTRGQQVTLSCSPISGHRSVSWYQQTPGQGLQFLFEYFSETQRNKGNFPGRFSGRQFSNSRSEMNVSTLELGDSALYLCASSLAGGKVVFGPGTRLTVL.

This clonotype has just a few counts. The CDR3, as DNA: TGCAGCGCCCGAATAGAAGCGGGCAGGGGGCTCTACGAGCAGTACTTC. Translation gives CSARIEAGRGLYEQYF. The V call is TRBV29-1, the J call TRBJ2-7; 8 bases map to TRBD1. The germline CDR1 and CDR2 sequences are SQVTM and ANQGSEA. The CDR3 has 16 residues. V gave up 7 bases and J gave up 3 bases; unmatched junction bases: 17.

In its sample, this clonotype was seen many times. The chain links TRBV7-6 to TRBJ1-5, with 10 bases lining up with TRBD1. Unmatched junction bases numbered 11, after V lost 5 bases and J lost 7 bases. The germline CDR1 and CDR2 sequences are SGHVS and FNYEAQ. The CDR3 contains 16 residues. The CDR3 region is CASSPHDRGLGQPQHF. CDR3 nucleotides: TGTGCCAGCAGCCCGCACGACAGGGGGCTTGGGCAGCCCCAGCATTTT.

This clonotype has ten or more counts. J is TRBJ2-1 and V is TRBV24-1; 8 nucleotides align to TRBD1. CDR3 length equals 16 residues. Trimming at V came to 3 bases and at J to 3 bases, leaving 6 bases not matched to a gene. Germline V CDR1 and CDR2: KGHDR, SFDVKD. CDR3 nucleotides: TGTGCCACCAGTGATAGGAACAGGGGGAGCTACAATGAGCAGTTCTTC. As protein: CATSDRNRGSYNEQFF.

The gene calls are TRBV5-1 and TRBJ2-5; D is perhaps TRBD1 (5 bases). V shed 3 bases and J shed 3 bases, with 9 bases lying between them. Germline values: CDR1 SGHRS, CDR2 YFSETQ. The CDR3 runs to 13 residues. The CDR3 nucleotides read TGCGCCAGCAGCTGGGGCAGAGAAGAGACCCAGTACTTC. Its protein is CASSWGREETQYF.

The chain links TRBV12-3 or TRBV12-4 to TRBJ2-1, with D maybe TRBD1 (7 bases). This CDR3 is built from 15 residues. Deletions cut 6 bases from V and 1 base from J, with 13 bases between. The CDR3 is CASSPRGVSYNEQFF. CDR3 sequence (DNA): TGTGCCAGCAGCCCCAGGGGGGTGTCCTACAATGAGCAGTTCTTC.

The V call is TRBV24-1, the J call TRBJ2-1; D ambiguous. Deletions cut 0 bases from V and 7 bases from J, with 12 bases between. CDR1 is KGHDR and CDR2 is SFDVKD in the germline V gene. The CDR3 is 15 residues long. The CDR3 loop reads CATSDLGSTANEQFF. The CDR3 nucleotides are TGTGCCACCAGTGATTTGGGGTCCACGGCGAATGAGCAGTTCTTC.

This clonotype was counted between two and nine times. This chain connects TRBV6-2 or TRBV6-3 to TRBJ2-3, with 9 nucleotides matching TRBD2. Unmatched junction bases numbered 2, after V lost 5 bases and J lost 2 bases. Germline CDR1 reads MNHEY; CDR2 reads SVGEGT. There are 14 residues in the CDR3. CDR3 nucleotide sequence: TGTGCCAGCAGTATAGCGGGGGCCACAGATACGCAGTATTTT. Amino acid sequence: CASSIAGATDTQYF.

The chain is built from TRBV3-1 and TRBJ2-1; 7 positions match TRBD2. J lost 2 bases, V lost 7 bases, and 5 bases had no gene match. The CDR3 spans 14 residues. The germline V gene has CDR1 LGHDT and CDR2 YNNKEL (reference sequence). CDR3 in amino acids: CASNPGGTYNEQFF. Here the CDR3 DNA reads TGTGCCAGCAACCCGGGGGGTACCTACAATGAGCAGTTCTTC.

V usage is TRBV12-3 or TRBV12-4 and J usage is TRBJ1-6; no firm D call. This CDR3 is 13 amino acids long. With 2 bases removed from V and 11 bases from J, the gap between germline ends came to 10 bases. CDR3 residues: CASSLIEGAPLHF. CDR3 bases: TGTGCCAGCAGTTTAATAGAGGGAGCACCCCTCCACTTT.

The chain carries TRBV15 and TRBJ2-5; no clear D gene. The CDR3 covers 13 residues. The V gene lost 1 base and the J gene lost 2 bases, with 5 bases spanning the gap. The germline V gene has CDR1 LNHNV and CDR2 YYDKDF (reference sequence). This CDR3 is CATSRARQETQYF. CDR3 DNA sequence: TGTGCCACCAGCAGAGCCAGACAAGAGACCCAGTACTTC.

The chain has TRBV5-4 and TRBJ2-4, with D perhaps matching TRBD1 (6 bases). The germline V gene has CDR1 SGHNT and CDR2 YYREEE (reference sequence). The CDR3 extends over 15 amino acids. V lost 3 bases, J lost 3 bases, and 13 bases lay in between. In DNA form, the CDR3 reads TGTGCCAGCAGCTCCCGGGACATGGGCAAAAACATTCAGTACTTC. It codes for CASSSRDMGKNIQYF.

In this sample, this clonotype turned up a few times. The J gene is TRBJ2-7, the V gene TRBV5-1, with TRBD2 matching 15 bases. The V gene's germline CDR1 is SGHRS and CDR2 YFSETQ. CDR3 length: 16 amino acids. The ends lost 4 bases at V and 7 bases at J; junction bases unmatched: 9. This CDR3 is CASSTGLAGGPGEQYF. Written as DNA, the CDR3 is TGCGCCAGCAGCACCGGACTAGCGGGGGGGCCAGGGGAGCAGTACTTC.

This clonotype was counted only a few times. The chain is built from TRBV5-1 and TRBJ2-7; TRBD2 is a possible D gene (5 bases). In germline, CDR1 is SGHRS, CDR2 YFSETQ. V was trimmed by 4 bases and J by 4 bases, leaving 18 bases between them. CDR3 length equals 15 residues. The CDR3 DNA follows: TGCGCCAGCAGCGCGGGCACTACCAGGACTTACGAGCAGTACTTC. Protein: CASSAGTTRTYEQYF.

This clonotype was seen only a few times. The chain links TRBV29-1 to TRBJ2-3; unclear D gene. The CDR3 consists of 11 residues. Trimming left V 7 bases short and J 4 bases short, with 9 bases between. The germline V gene has CDR1 SQVTM and CDR2 ANQGSEA. CDR3 amino acids: CSAADPDTQYF. The CDR3, as DNA: TGCAGCGCTGCGGACCCAGATACGCAGTATTTT.

This clonotype was seen more than once but under ten times. The chain couples TRBV6-5 to TRBJ2-6, with 7 bases lining up with TRBD2. Germline V gene lookup returns CDR1 MNHEY and CDR2 SVGAGI. The CDR3 has 15 amino acids. Losses at the gene ends were 6 bases for V and 2 bases for J; bases not matched to a gene: 4. CDR3: CASRGGVAGANVLTF. As DNA, the CDR3 is TGTGCCAGCAGGGGAGGGGTCGCTGGGGCCAACGTCCTGACTTTC.